Listed below are T cell receptor beta chains from one sample, sequenced in a study of multiple sclerosis patients with progressive multifocal leukoencephalopathy. Sequencing was performed with immunoSEQ multiplex PCR; in TCRdb, only in-frame clones are kept and a portion is missing. This sample yields approximately 27,000 clones, of which more than 75% are seen a single time; over 0.95% belongs to the top ten. Sequenced input: PBMCs. These receptors came from a human donor with multiple sclerosis. Each CDR3 is given with its conserved first and last residue. The order of the fields is V gene, J gene, clone size, D gene, CDR3 protein, CDR3 DNA. D genes are given only for firm matches. Rows give clone size only sometimes, using once, few, many, or a class for an expanded clone.

v_call: TRBV4-3; j_call: TRBJ2-1; clone_size: once; d_call: TRBD2; cdr3_aa: CASSQAQRGINEQFF; cdr3_nt: TGCGCCAGCAGCCAAGCACAGCGGGGGATCAATGAGCAGTTCTTC
v_call: TRBV29-1; j_call: TRBJ2-1; clone_size: NA; d_call: NA; cdr3_aa: CSVDKWSEQFF; cdr3_nt: TGCAGCGTTGATAAGTGGAGTGAGCAGTTCTTC
v_call: TRBV5-6; j_call: TRBJ2-2; clone_size: NA; d_call: NA; cdr3_aa: CASTRTETNTGELFF; cdr3_nt: TGTGCCAGCACCCGGACAGAAACGAACACCGGGGAGCTGTTTTTT
v_call: TRBV5-1; j_call: TRBJ1-1; clone_size: once; d_call: TRBD1; cdr3_aa: CAGNGQGNTEAFF; cdr3_nt: TGCGCCGGCAACGGACAGGGGAACACTGAAGCTTTCTTT
v_call: TRBV7-9; j_call: TRBJ1-2; clone_size: NA; d_call: NA; cdr3_aa: CASSLRGDASGYTF; cdr3_nt: TGTGCCAGCAGCTTACGGGGGGACGCCTCTGGCTACACCTTC
v_call: TRBV7-9; j_call: TRBJ1-1; clone_size: NA; d_call: NA; cdr3_aa: CASSLITGFMNTEAFF; cdr3_nt: TGTGCCAGCAGCTTAATCACAGGCTTCATGAACACTGAAGCTTTCTTT
v_call: TRBV10-1; j_call: TRBJ1-2; clone_size: NA; d_call: NA; cdr3_aa: CASSATRGYGYTF; cdr3_nt: TGCGCCAGCAGTGCTACAAGAGGCTATGGCTACACCTTC
v_call: TRBV2; j_call: TRBJ2-7; clone_size: NA; d_call: TRBD2; cdr3_aa: CASRPWGGISYEQYF; cdr3_nt: TGTGCCAGCAGACCCTGGGGGGGTATATCCTACGAGCAGTACTTC
v_call: TRBV27; j_call: TRBJ2-2; clone_size: NA; d_call: NA; cdr3_aa: CASSLLGEPTGELFF; cdr3_nt: TGTGCCAGCAGTTTACTAGGGGAACCCACCGGGGAGCTGTTTTTT
v_call: TRBV18; j_call: TRBJ1-4; clone_size: NA; d_call: NA; cdr3_aa: CASSPVTVANEKLFF; cdr3_nt: TGTGCCAGCTCACCCGTGACGGTTGCCAATGAAAAACTGTTTTTT
v_call: TRBV29-1; j_call: TRBJ1-2; clone_size: NA; d_call: NA; cdr3_aa: CSVARGEYGYTF; cdr3_nt: TGCAGCGTTGCTAGGGGGGAGTATGGCTACACCTTC
v_call: TRBV4-1; j_call: TRBJ1-5; clone_size: NA; d_call: NA; cdr3_aa: CASSQDRQEFGHF; cdr3_nt: TGCGCCAGCAGCCAAGACAGGCAGGAATTCGGGCATTTT
v_call: TRBV4-1; j_call: TRBJ2-7; clone_size: NA; d_call: NA; cdr3_aa: CASSHGDSYEQYF; cdr3_nt: TGCGCCAGCAGCCACGGGGACTCCTACGAGCAGTACTTC
v_call: TRBV6-5; j_call: TRBJ1-5; clone_size: NA; d_call: NA; cdr3_aa: CASSDNSDNQPQHF; cdr3_nt: TGTGCCAGCAGTGACAACAGTGACAATCAGCCCCAGCATTTT
v_call: TRBV2; j_call: TRBJ2-5; clone_size: once; d_call: NA; cdr3_aa: CASSESQGLSAQYF; cdr3_nt: TGTGCCAGCAGTGAATCTCAGGGTTTGTCAGCCCAGTACTTC
v_call: TRBV18; j_call: TRBJ1-1; clone_size: NA; d_call: NA; cdr3_aa: CASSPPRGSGNTEAFF; cdr3_nt: TGTGCCAGCTCACCACCTAGGGGTTCCGGGAACACTGAAGCTTTCTTT
v_call: TRBV30; j_call: TRBJ1-2; clone_size: once; d_call: NA; cdr3_aa: CAWQPGNYGYTF; cdr3_nt: TGTGCCTGGCAACCAGGGAACTATGGCTACACCTTC
v_call: TRBV19; j_call: TRBJ1-2; clone_size: NA; d_call: TRBD1; cdr3_aa: CASRGQGPYGYTF; cdr3_nt: TGTGCCAGTAGGGGACAGGGCCCCTATGGCTACACCTTC
v_call: TRBV4-2; j_call: TRBJ1-5; clone_size: NA; d_call: NA; cdr3_aa: CASSPNPYRDQPQHF; cdr3_nt: TGTGCCAGCAGCCCCAACCCGTACAGGGATCAGCCCCAGCATTTT
v_call: TRBV5-4; j_call: TRBJ2-1; clone_size: NA; d_call: NA; cdr3_aa: CASSLDSYNEQFF; cdr3_nt: TGTGCCAGCAGCTTGGACAGTTACAATGAGCAGTTCTTC
v_call: TRBV7-9; j_call: TRBJ1-1; clone_size: NA; d_call: NA; cdr3_aa: CASSPLDRNTEAFF; cdr3_nt: TGTGCCAGCAGCCCATTGGACAGGAACACTGAAGCTTTCTTT
v_call: TRBV4-3; j_call: TRBJ1-1; clone_size: NA; d_call: NA; cdr3_aa: CASSQDYLPGAFF; cdr3_nt: TGCGCCAGCAGCCAAGATTACCTACCCGGGGCTTTCTTT
v_call: TRBV19; j_call: TRBJ2-7; clone_size: NA; d_call: NA; cdr3_aa: CASSPWGVSAYEQYF; cdr3_nt: TGTGCCAGTAGTCCCTGGGGGGTATCAGCCTACGAGCAGTACTTC
v_call: TRBV15; j_call: TRBJ2-2; clone_size: NA; d_call: TRBD1; cdr3_aa: CATRRDRRSLIAYTGELFF; cdr3_nt: TGTGCCACCAGACGGGACAGGAGGTCCCTTATCGCCTACACCGGGGAGCTGTTTTTT